This TCR beta chain was found in a study of blood T cells in healthy people across ages. Drawing of peripheral blood yielded roughly 9.8 milliliters from each donor. Each sample yielded at least 7 million isolated PBMCs. The CDR3 has 14 amino acids. From germline, CDR1 is SEHNR and CDR2 FQNEAQ (reference sequence). The ends were cut back, 6 bases at V and 4 bases at J, with 10 bases in the middle. Together with a sample-barcoded 5' primer, a J-beta primer mix was included in a second PCR lasting roughly 6 to 12 cycles. TCRdb independently ran MiXCR on the 5' RACE reads; one entry per CDR3 protein. Here the sample spans about 800,000 distinct CDR3 sequences, roughly 25% being singletons. These data were likewise used in another study, on T cells of mothers and their children. That paper notes: Detection of persistent microchimeric T cell clones did not occur.

The material sequenced was blood. This TCR was recovered from a boy between 10 and 17 years old in good health. The chain couples TRBV7-9 to TRBJ2-6; D not resolved. The CDR3 region has the DNA TGTGCCAGCAGTGGGGTACTAGGGGCCAACGTCCTGACTTTC. Its protein product is CASSGVLGANVLTF.